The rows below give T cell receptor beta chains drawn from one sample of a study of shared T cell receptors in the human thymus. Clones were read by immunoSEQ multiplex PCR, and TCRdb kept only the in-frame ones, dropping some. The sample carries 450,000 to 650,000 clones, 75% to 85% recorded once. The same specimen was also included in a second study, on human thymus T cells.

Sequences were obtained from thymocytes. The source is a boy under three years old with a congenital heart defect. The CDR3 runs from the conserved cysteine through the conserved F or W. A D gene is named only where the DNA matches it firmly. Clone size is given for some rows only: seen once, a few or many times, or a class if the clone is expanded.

CASSLGCTGGNTIYF	TGCGCCAGCAGCTTGGGTTGTACAGGGGGAAACACCATATATTTT	NA	NA	TRBV5-1	TRBJ1-3
CASSQDVGQGFSYNEQFF	TGCGCCAGCAGCCAAGATGTGGGACAGGGCTTCTCCTACAATGAGCAGTTCTTC	TRBD1	few	TRBV4-3	TRBJ2-1
CAISEDSPGGANVLTF	TGTGCCATCAGTGAGGACTCCCCGGGTGGGGCCAACGTCCTGACTTTC	NA	few	TRBV10-3	TRBJ2-6
CASSLSRDRVKYF	TGTGCCAGCAGTTTATCGAGGGATCGTGTTAAGTACTTC	NA	NA	TRBV27	TRBJ2-7
CASSQDRASGRRTDTQYF	TGTGCCAGCAGCCAAGATAGGGCTAGCGGGAGGAGGACAGATACGCAGTATTTT	TRBD2	NA	TRBV14	TRBJ2-3
CASSYRSGKGGYTF	TGTGCCAGCAGTTACCGGTCCGGGAAAGGCGGCTACACCTTC	NA	NA	TRBV6-6	TRBJ1-2
CASSSGTGSKQFF	TGTGCCAGCAGTTCTGGGACAGGGTCAAAGCAGTTCTTC	TRBD1	NA	TRBV28	TRBJ2-1
CASTPGDKDTEAFF	TGTGCCAGCACCCCCGGGGACAAGGACACTGAAGCTTTCTTT	NA	NA	TRBV27	TRBJ1-1
CASSLAGGTSYEQYF	TGTGCCAGCAGCTTGGCGGGCGGGACCTCCTACGAGCAGTACTTC	NA	NA	TRBV5-4	TRBJ2-7
CASSLSVNYGYTF	TGTGCCAGCAGTTTGTCCGTTAACTATGGCTACACCTTC	NA	NA	TRBV28	TRBJ1-2
CASSLAWWASSSYEQYF	TGTGCCAGCAGCTTGGCCTGGTGGGCTTCGAGCTCCTACGAGCAGTACTTC	NA	NA	TRBV5-8	TRBJ2-7
CATSTPPGQGYEQFF	TGTGCCACCAGCACCCCGCCGGGACAGGGGTATGAGCAGTTCTTC	TRBD1	few	TRBV15	TRBJ2-1
CASSSPRGEETQYF	TGTGCCAGCAGCTCACCCCGGGGAGAAGAGACCCAGTACTTC	NA	NA	TRBV13	TRBJ2-5
CASSLLGLAADTQYF	TGCGCCAGCAGCTTGCTCGGGTTGGCGGCAGATACGCAGTATTTT	NA	NA	TRBV5-1	TRBJ2-3
CASSEHKGTGNYGYTF	TGTGCCAGCAGTGAGCATAAGGGTACGGGAAACTATGGCTACACCTTC	NA	once	TRBV25-1	TRBJ1-2
CASSKRHPSGSSYNEQFF	TGTGCCAGCAGCAAACGACACCCGAGCGGGAGCTCCTACAATGAGCAGTTCTTC	TRBD2	NA	TRBV14	TRBJ2-1
CASSYSEGSFYNEQFF	TGTGCCAGCAGTTACTCGGAGGGGTCCTTCTACAATGAGCAGTTCTTC	NA	NA	TRBV6-5	TRBJ2-1
CASGLSSGAYNEQFF	TGTGCTAGTGGTTTGAGTAGCGGGGCCTACAATGAGCAGTTCTTC	TRBD2	NA	TRBV12-5	TRBJ2-1
CASGSARESGTYEQYF	TGTGCTAGTGGTTCGGCTCGGGAGTCAGGTACCTACGAGCAGTACTTC	NA	NA	TRBV12-5	TRBJ2-7
CASSQGEGAGAGEQYF	TGCGCCAGCAGCCAAGGTGAGGGAGCGGGAGCTGGCGAGCAGTACTTC	TRBD2	once	TRBV4-1	TRBJ2-7
CASSSLAVTYNEQFF	TGTGCCAGCAGCTCACTAGCGGTGACCTACAATGAGCAGTTCTTC	TRBD2	NA	TRBV11-2	TRBJ2-1
CASSPSHEQYF	TGTGCCAGCAGTCCCTCCCACGAGCAGTACTTC	NA	NA	TRBV28	TRBJ2-7
CASSQVVAGGNNEQFF	TGTGCCAGCAGCCAAGTCGTAGCGGGAGGCAACAATGAGCAGTTCTTC	TRBD2	NA	TRBV14	TRBJ2-1
CASSLGSGRDPSYEQYF	TGTGCCAGCAGTTTAGGTTCGGGGCGGGACCCGTCCTACGAGCAGTACTTC	NA	NA	TRBV28	TRBJ2-7
CASSFHRGGQPQHF	TGTGCCAGCAGTTTTCATAGGGGTGGTCAGCCCCAGCATTTT	NA	NA	TRBV27	TRBJ1-5
CASSTRGHTQFF	TGTGCCAGCAGCACGCGCGGCCACACCCAGTTCTTC	NA	NA	TRBV7-6	TRBJ2-1
CASSQESGYNTDTQYF	TGTGCCAGCAGCCAAGAATCGGGATATAACACAGATACGCAGTATTTT	NA	NA	TRBV4-2	TRBJ2-3
CASLLPGTMNTGELFF	TGTGCCAGCCTTCTACCGGGGACAATGAACACCGGGGAGCTGTTTTTT	NA	NA	TRBV7-9	TRBJ2-2
CASSQGVIHTEAFF	TGTGCCAGCAGCCAGGGGGTGATACACACTGAAGCTTTCTTT	TRBD1	NA	TRBV28	TRBJ1-1
CASSWRVSHNEQFF	TGCGCCAGCAGCTGGAGGGTGTCCCACAATGAGCAGTTCTTC	NA	NA	TRBV5-1	TRBJ2-1
CASSLAGAINEQFF	TGTGCCAGCAGCCTAGCGGGGGCGATCAATGAGCAGTTCTTC	TRBD2	NA	TRBV14	TRBJ2-1
CASSKPGQVAYEQYF	TGTGCCAGCAGTAAACCGGGACAGGTTGCCTACGAGCAGTACTTC	TRBD1	NA	TRBV27	TRBJ2-7
CATSMIAAPSGGEQYF	TGTGCCACCAGCATGATAGCGGCCCCCTCCGGGGGCGAGCAGTACTTC	NA	NA	TRBV15	TRBJ2-7
CASSLGGDSRYEQYF	TGTGCCAGCAGCTTAGGGGGAGACTCTCGATACGAGCAGTACTTC	NA	NA	TRBV7-8	TRBJ2-7
CASSVGSSGPPTSSTDTQYF	TGTGCCAGCAGCGTGGGGAGTAGCGGGCCTCCTACCTCTAGCACAGATACGCAGTATTTT	TRBD2	NA	TRBV9	TRBJ2-3
CSAVGGDTQYF	TGCAGTGCAGTCGGGGGAGATACGCAGTATTTT	NA	NA	TRBV20-1	TRBJ2-3
CAWTSTSGSPETQYF	TGTGCCTGGACCTCTACTAGCGGTTCCCCAGAGACCCAGTACTTC	TRBD2	NA	TRBV30	TRBJ2-5
CASSSGLLLTDTQYF	TGTGCCAGTAGTTCGGGACTCCTACTCACAGATACGCAGTATTTT	NA	NA	TRBV19	TRBJ2-3
CASSAPSGSIDEQYF	TGTGCCAGCAGTGCCCCTAGCGGGAGTATCGACGAGCAGTACTTC	TRBD2	NA	TRBV25-1	TRBJ2-7
CASSKAAGQPCSGANVLTF	TGTGCCAGCAGCAAAGCTGCGGGACAGCCTTGCTCTGGGGCCAACGTCCTGACTTTC	NA	NA	TRBV5-4	TRBJ2-6
CASSHVGAPMNTEAFF	TGTGCCAGCAGCCATGTAGGGGCTCCTATGAACACTGAAGCTTTCTTT	NA	once	TRBV5-8	TRBJ1-1
CARSLGGELFF	TGCGCCAGATCACTAGGGGGGGAGCTGTTTTTT	NA	NA	TRBV4-3	TRBJ2-2
CASSQGTSGYTDTQYF	TGCGCCAGCAGCCAAGGGACTAGCGGATACACAGATACGCAGTATTTT	TRBD2	NA	TRBV4-3	TRBJ2-3
CASSCSFSGSKIDTQYF	TGTGCCAGCAGTTGTTCTTTTAGCGGGAGTAAGATAGATACGCAGTATTTT	TRBD2	NA	TRBV27	TRBJ2-3
CASSHQGGYGYTF	TGTGCCAGCAGCCATCAGGGGGGCTATGGCTACACCTTC	TRBD1	NA	TRBV16	TRBJ1-2
CASSQDPGEGPDGYTF	TGTGCCAGCAGCCAAGACCCCGGGGAAGGACCGGATGGCTACACCTTC	NA	NA	TRBV14	TRBJ1-2
CASSSRRGGTEAFF	TGTGCCAGCAGCTCTCGACGGGGAGGGACTGAAGCTTTCTTT	NA	NA	TRBV27	TRBJ1-1